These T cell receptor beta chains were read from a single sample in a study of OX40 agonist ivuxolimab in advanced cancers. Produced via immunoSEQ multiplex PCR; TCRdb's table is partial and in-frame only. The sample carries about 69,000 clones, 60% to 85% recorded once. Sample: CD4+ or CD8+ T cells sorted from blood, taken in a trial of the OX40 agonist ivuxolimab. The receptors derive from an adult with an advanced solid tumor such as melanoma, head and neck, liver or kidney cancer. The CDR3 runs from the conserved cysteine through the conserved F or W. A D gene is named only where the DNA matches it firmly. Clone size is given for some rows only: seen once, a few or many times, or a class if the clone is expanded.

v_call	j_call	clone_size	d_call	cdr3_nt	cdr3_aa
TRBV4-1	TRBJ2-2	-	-	TGCGCCAGCAGCCGAGGGGACCGGAACACCGGGGAGCTGTTTTTT	CASSRGDRNTGELFF
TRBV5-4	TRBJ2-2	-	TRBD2	TGTGCCAGCAGCTCAGGGACTAGCGCGAACACCGGGGAGCTGTTTTTT	CASSSGTSANTGELFF
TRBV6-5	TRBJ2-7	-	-	TGTGCCAGCAGTTACAGAGAGGGAGCCTACGAGCAGTACTTC	CASSYREGAYEQYF
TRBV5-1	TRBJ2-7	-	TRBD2	TGCGCCAGCAGCTTGGCCGTTGGGAGGGCCGCTGGGAGGTCCTCCTACGAGCAGTACTTC	CASSLAVGRAAGRSSYEQYF
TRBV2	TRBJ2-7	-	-	TGTGCCAGCAGTCGCTTCCGGGACCTCTACGAGCAGTACTTC	CASSRFRDLYEQYF
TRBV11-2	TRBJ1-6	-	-	TGTGCCAGCGGTGACAGCTCCTATAATTCACCCCTCCACTTT	CASGDSSYNSPLHF
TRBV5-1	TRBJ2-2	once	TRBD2	TGCGCCAGCAGCTTGGTCCCAGCCGGGACTAGCGGGCTCAACACCGGGGAGCTGTTTTTT	CASSLVPAGTSGLNTGELFF
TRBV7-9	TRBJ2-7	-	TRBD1	TGTGCCAGCAGTTCGACAGGGGACCCCTCCTACGAGCAGTACTTC	CASSSTGDPSYEQYF
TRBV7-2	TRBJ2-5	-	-	TGTGCCAGCAGTTTCGGGGTATGGGAGACCCAGTACTTC	CASSFGVWETQYF
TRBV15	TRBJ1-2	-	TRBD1	TGTGCCACCAGCAGAGGACAGGGGCTGGGTGGCTACACCTTC	CATSRGQGLGGYTF
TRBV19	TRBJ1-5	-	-	TGTGCCAGTAGTATAGCCTGGGGCCAGGGAGAGGGACAGCCCCAGCATTTT	CASSIAWGQGEGQPQHF
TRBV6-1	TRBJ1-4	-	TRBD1	TGTGCCAGTGCCGACGGGACAGATGAAAAACTGTTTTTT	CASADGTDEKLFF
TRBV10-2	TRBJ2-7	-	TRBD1	TGCGCCGTTACAGGGGAATACGAGCAGTACTTC	CAVTGEYEQYF
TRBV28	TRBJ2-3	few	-	TGTGCCAGCAGTTTGAACACAGATACGCAGTATTTT	CASSLNTDTQYF
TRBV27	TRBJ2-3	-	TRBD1	TGTGCCAGCAGTGGGGACAGTGAGACGCAGTATTTT	CASSGDSETQYF
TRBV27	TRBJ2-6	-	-	TGTGCCAGCAGTTTTAAATTCGGAGGTTTTTCTGGGGCCAACGTCCTGACTTTC	CASSFKFGGFSGANVLTF
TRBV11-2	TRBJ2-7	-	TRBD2	TGTGCCAGCAGCCCCGGGACTAGCGGGAGATTAGCCTACGAGCAGTACTTC	CASSPGTSGRLAYEQYF
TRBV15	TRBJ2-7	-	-	TGTGCCACCAGCAGAGATACCGGGACAAACGAGCAGTACTTC	CATSRDTGTNEQYF
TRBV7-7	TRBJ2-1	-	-	TGTGCTAGCAGCTTAGCGGGGACAGGGAACAATGAGCAGTTCTTC	CASSLAGTGNNEQFF
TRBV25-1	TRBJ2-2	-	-	TGTGCCAGCAGTGATTCAAGTGCGCACACCGGGGAGCTGTTTTTT	CASSDSSAHTGELFF
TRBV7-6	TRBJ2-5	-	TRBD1	TGTGCCAGCAGCACTCAGGGGGCCGGGGAGACCCAGTACTTC	CASSTQGAGETQYF
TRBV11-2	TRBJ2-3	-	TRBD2	TGTGCCAGCAGCTTATATAGCGGGGGGGCCGGAGGATTTACGCAGTATTTT	CASSLYSGGAGGFTQYF
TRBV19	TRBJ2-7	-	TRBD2	TGTGCCAGTAGTATAGTGGATAGCGGGAGTTACGAGCAGTACTTC	CASSIVDSGSYEQYF
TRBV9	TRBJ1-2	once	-	TGTGCCAGCAGCTCCGGAGCTAAAGGCTACACCTTC	CASSSGAKGYTF
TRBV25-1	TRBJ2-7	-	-	TGTGCCAGCAGTGAATCGGGGCGAGGGTTTGGCGACGAGCAGTACTTC	CASSESGRGFGDEQYF
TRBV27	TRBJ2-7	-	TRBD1	TGTGCCATCCACGGGACAGGGGGCGACGAGCAGTACTTC	CAIHGTGGDEQYF
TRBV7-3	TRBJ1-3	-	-	TGTGCCAGCAGCTTATGCAGGACCAGGCCGCCCTCTGGAAACACCATATATTTT	CASSLCRTRPPSGNTIYF
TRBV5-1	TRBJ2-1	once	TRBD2	TGCGCCAGCAGCCCGGTGACTAGCGGGAGCTCCTACAATGAGCAGTTCTTC	CASSPVTSGSSYNEQFF
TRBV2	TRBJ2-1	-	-	TGTGCCAGCAGTGGCTACAATGAGCAGTTCTTC	CASSGYNEQFF
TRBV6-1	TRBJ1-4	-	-	TGTGCCAGCAGTGAAGGGACCCAATTAGGTGAAAAACTGTTTTTT	CASSEGTQLGEKLFF
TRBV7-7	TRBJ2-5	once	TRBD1	TGTGCCAGCAGCATGACAGGGGTAAAAGAGACCCAGTACTTC	CASSMTGVKETQYF
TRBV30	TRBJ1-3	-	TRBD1	TGTGCCTGGAAGACAGGGGTCGGAAACACCATATATTTT	CAWKTGVGNTIYF
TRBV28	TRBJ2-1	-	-	TGTGCCAGCAGTCCCGGGTACAATGAGCAGTTCTTC	CASSPGYNEQFF
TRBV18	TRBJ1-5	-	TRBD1	TGTGCCAGCTCATCAGGGGGGGCGTCCAATCAGCCCCAGCATTTT	CASSSGGASNQPQHF
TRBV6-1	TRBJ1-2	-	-	TGTGCCAGCAGTAACTACTATGGCTACACCTTC	CASSNYYGYTF
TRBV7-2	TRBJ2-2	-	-	TGTGCCAGCTTCAGGGTAGCCGGGGAGCTGTTTTTT	CASFRVAGELFF
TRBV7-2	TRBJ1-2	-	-	TGTGCCAGCAGCCGAGGGGGGGCTGGGTATGGCTACACCTTC	CASSRGGAGYGYTF
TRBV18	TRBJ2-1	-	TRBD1	TGTGCCAGCTCCCTCCGGGCAGGGGGCGACTCGAACTACAATGAGCAGTTCTTC	CASSLRAGGDSNYNEQFF
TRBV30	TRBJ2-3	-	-	TGTGCCTCCAACTCCGGGGGCACAGATACGCAGTATTTT	CASNSGGTDTQYF
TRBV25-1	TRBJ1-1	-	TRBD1	TGTGCCAGCAGTGAAACAGGGGGCGCGGCTGAAGCTTTCTTT	CASSETGGAAEAFF
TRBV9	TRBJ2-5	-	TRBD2	TGTGCCAGCAGCGTTCTTAGCGGGCACCAAGAGACCCAGTACTTC	CASSVLSGHQETQYF
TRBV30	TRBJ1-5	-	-	TGTGCCTGGAGTCTTGGCGCCGTCAAGCCCCAGCATTTT	CAWSLGAVKPQHF
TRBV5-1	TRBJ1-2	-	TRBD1	TGCGCCAGCAGCTTAACCGGGACAGACTATGGCTACACCTTC	CASSLTGTDYGYTF
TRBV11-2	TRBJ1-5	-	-	TGTGCCAGCAGCTTAGCCAGGGTCGGTCAGCCCCAGCATTTT	CASSLARVGQPQHF
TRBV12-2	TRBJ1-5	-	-	TGTGCAAGTCGCCTTCCGGACAGACCACAACTCAATCAGCCCCAGCATTTT	CASRLPDRPQLNQPQHF
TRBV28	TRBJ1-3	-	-	TGTGCCAGCAGTTTACACCTCACAGGGAGCTCTGGAAACACCATATATTTT	CASSLHLTGSSGNTIYF
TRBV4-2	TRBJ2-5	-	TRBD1	TGTGCCAGCAGCCAAGGAGGTGGGCGACAGGGGGGAGAGACCCAGTACTTC	CASSQGGGRQGGETQYF
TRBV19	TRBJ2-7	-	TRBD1	TGTGCCAGTAGGGGCCGGGCAGGGGGCTACGAGCAGTACTTC	CASRGRAGGYEQYF
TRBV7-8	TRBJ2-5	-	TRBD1	TGTGCCAGCAGCTTAGCGGGTGCAGGGGGCTTTTTAGAGACCCAGTACTTC	CASSLAGAGGFLETQYF
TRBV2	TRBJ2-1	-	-	TGTGCCAGCAGTGAAACGCAGTCCACCTACAATGAGCAGTTCTTC	CASSETQSTYNEQFF